This passage covers 31 T cell receptor beta chains from one sample sequenced in a study of cytomegalovirus exposure and HLA in healthy donors. The method was immunoSEQ multiplex PCR; TCRdb's version includes in-frame clones alone and lacks a portion of them. The table has approximately 160,000 clones, approximately 80% seen once. The sequenced material came from PBMCs. These receptors all stem from a man aged 30 to 45 in good health and CMV-seropositive.

The V call is TRBV9, the J call TRBJ2-7, with 10 bases aligning to TRBD2. V trimming: 0 bases; J trimming: 13 bases; junction bases outside the gene matches: 10. Germline CDR1 SGDLS, CDR2 YYNGEE. CDR3 length: 14 amino acids. CDR3 region: CASSVDGSGGPSYF. The CDR3, as DNA: TGTGCCAGCAGCGTAGATGGTAGCGGGGGGCCCTCCTACTTC.

This chain connects TRBV12-5 to TRBJ1-1; no firm D call. The V and J ends lost 2 bases and 1 base respectively, with 8 bases between them. This CDR3 spans 14 amino acids. Germline CDR1 and CDR2: LGHNT and FRNRAP. CDR3 sequence: CASGLSNRNTEAFF. For the CDR3, the DNA is TGTGCTAGTGGTTTGAGTAACAGGAACACTGAAGCTTTCTTT.

The V and J genes are TRBV5-1 and TRBJ2-7, with 11 positions matching TRBD2. This CDR3 region has 14 residues. J was trimmed by 4 bases and V by 1 base; bases with no gene match: 1. In germline, CDR1 is SGHRS, CDR2 YFSETQ. CDR3 DNA: TGCGCCAGCAGCTTGACTAGCGGGGGATACGAGCAGTACTTC. Protein sequence: CASSLTSGGYEQYF.

This chain connects TRBV10-2 to TRBJ1-1; no definite D call. Germline V gene data show CDR1 as WSHSY and CDR2 as SAAADI. V lost 2 bases and J lost 2, with 6 bases in between. The CDR3 runs 13 residues. The CDR3 spells CASSEVSNTEAFF. CDR3 sequence (DNA): TGCGCCAGCAGTGAGGTCAGTAACACTGAAGCTTTCTTT.

The chain employs TRBV7-8 and TRBJ2-3; D not resolved. The CDR3 extends over 11 amino acids. Trimming took 2 bases from V and 6 from J, leaving 3 bases between them. The germline CDR1 and CDR2 sequences are SGHVS and FQNEAQ. Written as DNA, the CDR3 is TGTGCCAGCAGCTTAAGCGATACGCAGTATTTT. Translated, it gives CASSLSDTQYF.

The chain carries TRBV18 and TRBJ2-7; 7 positions agree with TRBD1. The CDR3 sequence is 14 residues long. From germline, CDR1 is KGHSH and CDR2 LQKENI. With V trimmed by 3 bases and J by 5 bases, 7 bases remained unmatched. The CDR3 loop reads CASSPDRVRDEQYF. DNA for the CDR3: TGTGCCAGCTCACCTGACAGGGTAAGGGACGAGCAGTACTTC.

The CDR3, as DNA: TGTGCCAGCAGCGTTGCGGGGGCGGGGAATGAGCAGTTCTTC. Residues: CASSVAGAGNEQFF. This chain connects TRBV9 to TRBJ2-1; D is perhaps TRBD2 (7 bases). V dropped 2 bases and J dropped 7 bases, with 13 bases sitting between them. This CDR3 is 14 amino acids long. Germline lookup yields CDR1 SGDLS and CDR2 YYNGEE. The full variable domain, its missing parts supplied by reference TRBV9 and TRBJ2-1, is DSGVTQTPKHLITATGQRVTLRCSPRSGDLSVYWYQQSLDQGLQFLIQYYNGEERAKGNILERFSAQQFPDLHSELNLSSLELGDSALYFCASSVAGAGNEQFFGPGTRLTVL.

The chain has TRBV7-2 and TRBJ2-7; weak D call: TRBD1 (7 bases). The CDR3 length is 14 residues. From germline, CDR1 is SGHTA and CDR2 FQGNSA. Trimming took 4 bases from V and 2 from J, leaving 12 bases between them. CDR3 residues: CASSWGGTAYEQYF. As DNA, the CDR3 is TGTGCCAGCAGCTGGGGCGGGACAGCCTACGAGCAGTACTTC.

The CDR3 nucleotides are TGTGCCAGCAGTTTATCGGCCAAATACTACGAGCAGTACTTC. It yields the protein CASSLSAKYYEQYF. This chain uses TRBV27 with TRBJ2-7; D unclear. V lost 0 bases and J lost 3, with 9 bases in between. This CDR3 has 14 amino acids. Germline values: CDR1 MNHEY, CDR2 SMNVEV (reference sequence).

This clone was counted a few times. The rearrangement uses TRBV5-4 and TRBJ2-7; 7 positions agree with TRBD1. The germline gives CDR1 SGHNT, CDR2 YYREEE (reference sequence). The CDR3 is made up of 16 amino acids. J was trimmed by 3 bases and V by 4 bases; bases with no gene match: 13. The CDR3 here is CASSPLSGTVRYEQYF. The DNA of the CDR3 is TGTGCCAGCAGCCCTCTATCCGGGACAGTTCGCTACGAGCAGTACTTC.

This clone was counted only a few times. The rearrangement joins TRBV6-6 to TRBJ1-6; no firm D call. The CDR3 is 10 residues long. CDR1 MNHNY and CDR2 SVGAGI come from the germline V gene (reference sequence). The V end lost 10 bases, the J end lost 7 bases, and 5 bases lay between the germline ends. The CDR3 nucleotides read TGTGCCACCGGGAATTCACCCCTCCACTTT. Its protein product is CATGNSPLHF.

The J gene is TRBJ2-5, the V gene TRBV7-8; 13 bases are a match to TRBD2. The CDR3 has 16 residues. J gave up 3 bases and V 6 bases, and 7 bases lay outside the gene matches. The germline V gene has CDR1 SGHVS and CDR2 FQNEAQ. The CDR3 spells CASRGTSGGAEETQYF. CDR3 nucleotides: TGTGCCAGCAGGGGAACTAGCGGGGGGGCTGAAGAGACCCAGTACTTC.

The J gene is TRBJ2-3, the V gene TRBV9; 8 bases line up with TRBD1. The ends lost 4 bases at V and 4 bases at J; junction bases unmatched: 11. The CDR3 loop spans 16 amino acids. Per germline, CDR1 SGDLS and CDR2 YYNGEE. The CDR3 loop reads CASSIGQGSLADTQYF. The CDR3 DNA reads as TGTGCCAGCAGCATCGGACAGGGTAGTCTCGCAGATACGCAGTATTTT.

The chain carries TRBV29-1 and TRBJ2-7; 9 bases are shared with TRBD1. Trimming took 7 bases from V and 0 from J; bases not matched to a gene: 4. Germline V CDR1 and CDR2: SQVTM, ANQGSEA. The CDR3 has 13 residues. The chain's CDR3 is CSATGGSSYEQYF. The DNA of the CDR3 is TGCAGCGCCACAGGGGGCTCCTCCTACGAGCAGTACTTC.

This clone was seen more than once but under ten times. The chain has TRBV30 and TRBJ1-1; D not certain. The CDR3 has 11 amino acids. CDR1 is GTSNPN, CDR2 SVGIG, per germline (reference sequence). Trimming left V 7 bases short and J 1 base short, with 7 bases between. CDR3 sequence: CALGRNTEAFF. CDR3 nucleotides: TGTGCCTTGGGGAGGAACACTGAAGCTTTCTTT. Variable domain in full (rest from reference TRBV30 and TRBJ1-1): SQTIHQWPATLVQPVGSPLSLECTVEGTSNPNLYWYRQAAGRGLQLLFYSVGIGQISSEVPQNLSASRPQDRQFILSSKKLLLSDSGFYLCALGRNTEAFFGQGTRLTVV.

This chain joins TRBV6-5 and TRBJ2-5, with D perhaps TRBD2 (7 bases). Germline lookup yields CDR1 MNHEY and CDR2 SVGAGI. Trimming shortened V by 7 bases and J by 4 bases, and 19 bases separated the two germline ends. CDR3 length: 15 residues. CDR3 sequence reads: CASTRSGGGGETQYF. The DNA for the CDR3 is TGTGCCAGCACGCGCTCGGGGGGCGGAGGAGAGACCCAGTACTTC.

The genes are TRBV7-2 and TRBJ2-5; 10 bases are a match to TRBD1. The CDR3 sequence is 16 residues long. Looked up from germline, CDR1 is SGHTA and CDR2 is FQGNSA. Unmatched junction bases numbered 7, after V lost 4 bases and J lost 2 bases. CDR3 loop: CASSSRQGARQETQYF. The CDR3 coding sequence is TGTGCCAGCAGCTCCAGACAGGGGGCCCGGCAAGAGACCCAGTACTTC. The variable domain in full, completed from reference TRBV7-2 and TRBJ2-5, reads GAGVSQSPSNKVTEKGKDVELRCDPISGHTALYWYRQSLGQGLEFLIYFQGNSAPDKSGLPSDRFSAERTGGSVSTLTIQRTQQEDSAVYLCASSSRQGARQETQYFGPGTRLLVL.

V usage is TRBV18 and J usage is TRBJ2-3; D unclear. The germline CDR1 and CDR2 sequences are KGHSH and LQKENI. There are 15 residues in the CDR3. The V end was cut by 3 bases, the J end by 0 bases, with 10 bases between. CDR3 in amino acids: CASSPAAVSTDTQYF. DNA for the CDR3: TGTGCCAGCTCACCCGCGGCAGTAAGCACAGATACGCAGTATTTT.

The chain carries TRBV30 and TRBJ1-2; no clear D. This CDR3 is 12 amino acids long. CDR1 GTSNPN and CDR2 SVGIG come from the germline V gene (reference sequence). Deletions cut 2 bases from V and 4 bases from J, with 8 bases between. The CDR3 sequence is CAWSSDIYGYTF. The CDR3 coding sequence is TGTGCCTGGAGTTCCGACATCTATGGCTACACCTTC.

The rearrangement joins TRBV4-2 to TRBJ2-7, with 10 bases fitting TRBD1. V lost 0 bases and J lost 6; bases outside the gene matches: 8. This CDR3 region has 16 residues. Looked up from germline, CDR1 is LGHNA and CDR2 is YNFKEQ. The DNA of the CDR3 is TGTGCCAGCAGCCAAGATCCGGGGACAGGGGCGGGCGAGCAGTACTTC. Translation: CASSQDPGTGAGEQYF.

This chain joins TRBV27 and TRBJ2-7; TRBD1 matches 8 bases. The ends lost 5 bases at V and 4 bases at J; junction bases unmatched: 13. Germline lookup yields CDR1 MNHEY and CDR2 SMNVEV (reference sequence). This CDR3 is 16 amino acids long. CDR3 nucleotide sequence: TGTGCCAGCAGTCCTCACGGACAGGGTCGCGGTTACGAGCAGTACTTC. It codes for CASSPHGQGRGYEQYF.

This clone was seen once. The J gene is TRBJ2-5, the V gene TRBV11-2, with 10 bases fitting TRBD2. The CDR3 has 15 amino acids. Germline trimming cut 5 bases from V and 5 bases from J; bases unmatched to any gene: 8. Germline V gene sequence: CDR1 SGHAT, CDR2 FQNNGV. As DNA, the CDR3 is TGTGCCAGCAGCCCTAGCGGGGGATCCAGGGAGACCCAGTACTTC. Translating it yields CASSPSGGSRETQYF.

V gene TRBV4-3 combines with J gene TRBJ2-1, with TRBD2 matching over 14 bases. Trimming took 4 bases from V and 7 from J; bases not matched to a gene: 12. This CDR3 region has 18 residues. Looked up from germline, CDR1 is LGHNA and CDR2 is YSLEER. This CDR3 reads CASSRKETSGGAVNEQFF. CDR3 coding DNA: TGCGCCAGCAGCCGAAAGGAGACTAGCGGGGGGGCTGTTAATGAGCAGTTCTTC.

The rearrangement links TRBV7-9 to TRBJ1-2; maybe TRBD1 (6 bases). Per the germline V gene, CDR1 is SEHNR and CDR2 is FQNEAQ (reference sequence). This CDR3 has 16 residues. V was shortened by 6 bases and J by 1 base, with 18 bases between the two germline ends. The CDR3 protein is CASSSSGGAYNYGYTF. DNA of the CDR3: TGTGCCAGCAGTTCCTCGGGGGGGGCTTATAACTATGGCTACACCTTC. Together with reference TRBV7-9 and TRBJ1-2, the CDR3 gives the full variable domain: DTGVSQNPRHKITKRGQNVTFRCDPISEHNRLYWYRQTLGQGPEFLTYFQNEAQLEKSRLLSDRFSAERPKGSFSTLEIQRTEQGDSAMYLCASSSSGGAYNYGYTFGSGTRLTVV.

This chain uses TRBV4-2 with TRBJ2-5, with 9 bases lining up with TRBD2. The V segment lost 1 base and the J segment 2 bases; nucleotides outside the gene matches: 5. The CDR3 totals 16 residues. Germline-derived CDR1 and CDR2 are LGHNA and YNFKEQ. The CDR3 region is CASSQVEAGGQETQYF. In nucleotides, the CDR3 is TGTGCCAGCAGCCAAGTGGAAGCGGGGGGTCAAGAGACCCAGTACTTC.

The chain couples TRBV11-2 to TRBJ2-7; a weak D match, TRBD2 (6 bases). The germline CDR1 and CDR2 sequences are SGHAT and FQNNGV. Trimming took off 1 base at V and 3 bases at J, with 22 bases between the two ends. This CDR3 is built from 18 residues. Written as DNA, the CDR3 is TGTGCCAGCAGCTTAGCGGGATGGCAGGGAGGTATTGTCTACGAGCAGTACTTC. Residues: CASSLAGWQGGIVYEQYF.

The V gene is TRBV4-3, the J gene TRBJ1-3; 7 bases are shared with TRBD1. Germline V gene lookup returns CDR1 LGHNA and CDR2 YSLEER. The CDR3 length is 18 residues. V shed 1 base and J 2 bases; nucleotides not matched to a gene: 11. CDR3 nucleotides: TGCGCCAGCAGCCAAGCTGAGAGGGGCACAGGGGCTGGAAACACCATATATTTT. Translation: CASSQAERGTGAGNTIYF.

This chain links TRBV6-5 with TRBJ1-2; TRBD1 agrees at 10 bases. Germline CDR1 and CDR2: MNHEY and SVGAGI. This CDR3 spans 13 amino acids. Germline trimming cut 6 bases from V and 8 bases from J; bases unmatched to any gene: 6. CDR3 amino acids: CASSRGQGEGYTF. The CDR3 nucleotides read TGTGCCAGCAGCCGCGGACAGGGGGAAGGCTACACCTTC.

The rearrangement uses TRBV14 and TRBJ1-2; D possibly corresponds to TRBD1 (6 bases). V lost 0 bases, J lost 0 bases, and 14 bases lay in between. The germline V gene encodes CDR1 SGHDN and CDR2 FVKESK. There are 17 residues in the CDR3. The CDR3 nucleotides are TGTGCCAGCAGCCAAGAATGGGACACCTATACTAACTATGGCTACACCTTC. The encoded protein is CASSQEWDTYTNYGYTF.

The rearrangement uses TRBV6-5 and TRBJ1-1, with unresolved D. Germline lookup yields CDR1 MNHEY and CDR2 SVGAGI. The CDR3 sequence is 13 residues long. Trimming removed 4 bases at V and 1 base at J, with 7 bases between. The CDR3 here is CASSSRENTEAFF. DNA of the CDR3: TGTGCCAGCAGTTCGAGGGAGAACACTGAAGCTTTCTTT.

V is TRBV7-2 and J is TRBJ2-7, with TRBD2 as a possible D gene (7 bases). Between the trimmed V and J ends, which lost 2 bases and 0 bases, there was a span of 11 bases. Germline V CDR1 and CDR2: SGHTA, FQGNSA. The CDR3 is 15 amino acids. CDR3 coding DNA: TGTGCCAGCAGCTTAAGGGGGGGGAGCTCCTACGAGCAGTACTTC. This gives the protein CASSLRGGSSYEQYF.